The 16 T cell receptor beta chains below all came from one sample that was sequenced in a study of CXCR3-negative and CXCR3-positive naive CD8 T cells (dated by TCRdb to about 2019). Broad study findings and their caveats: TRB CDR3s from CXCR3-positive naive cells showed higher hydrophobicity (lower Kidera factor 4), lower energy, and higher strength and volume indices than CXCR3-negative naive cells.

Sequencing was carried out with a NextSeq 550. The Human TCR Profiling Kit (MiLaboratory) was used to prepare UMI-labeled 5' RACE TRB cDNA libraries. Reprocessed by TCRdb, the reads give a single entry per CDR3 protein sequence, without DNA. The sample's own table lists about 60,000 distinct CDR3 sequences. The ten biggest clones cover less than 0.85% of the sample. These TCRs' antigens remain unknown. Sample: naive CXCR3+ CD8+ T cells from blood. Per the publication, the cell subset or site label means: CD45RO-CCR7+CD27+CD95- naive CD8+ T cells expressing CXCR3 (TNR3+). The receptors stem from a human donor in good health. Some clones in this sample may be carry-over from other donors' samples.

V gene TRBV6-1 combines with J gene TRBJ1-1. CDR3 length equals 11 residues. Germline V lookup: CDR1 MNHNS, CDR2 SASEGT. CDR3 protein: CASPRNTEAFF.

CDR3: CASSFHRAASGGATGTDTQYF. The chain links TRBV13 to TRBJ2-3; TCRdb indicates TRBD2, and absent DNA this call remains unverified. Germline CDR1 is PRHDT and CDR2 is FYEKMQ (reference sequence). CDR3 length: 21 residues.

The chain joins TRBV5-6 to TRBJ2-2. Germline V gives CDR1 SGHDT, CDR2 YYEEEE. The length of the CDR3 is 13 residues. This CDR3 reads CVSSFTNTGELFF. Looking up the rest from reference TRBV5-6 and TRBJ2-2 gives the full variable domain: DAGVTQSPTHLIKTRGQQVTLRCSPKSGHDTVSWYQQALGQGPQFIFQYYEEEERQRGNFPDRFSGHQFPNYSSELNVNALLLGDSALYLCVSSFTNTGELFFGEGSRLTVL.

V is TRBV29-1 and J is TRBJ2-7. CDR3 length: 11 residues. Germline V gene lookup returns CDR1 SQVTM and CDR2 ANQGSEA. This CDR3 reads CSVDWGREQYF.

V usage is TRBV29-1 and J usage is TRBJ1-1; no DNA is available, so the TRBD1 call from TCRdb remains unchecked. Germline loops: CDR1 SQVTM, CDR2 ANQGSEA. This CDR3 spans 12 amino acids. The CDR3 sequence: CSVAGGHTEAFF.

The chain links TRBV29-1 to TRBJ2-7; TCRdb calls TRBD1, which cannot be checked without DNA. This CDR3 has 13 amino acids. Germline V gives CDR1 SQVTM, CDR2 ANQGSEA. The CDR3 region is CSVGTDLTYEQYF.

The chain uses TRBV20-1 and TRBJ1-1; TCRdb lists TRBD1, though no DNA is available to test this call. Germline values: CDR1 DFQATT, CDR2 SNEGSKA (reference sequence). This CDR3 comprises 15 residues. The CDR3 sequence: CSARDPLVAYPEAFF.

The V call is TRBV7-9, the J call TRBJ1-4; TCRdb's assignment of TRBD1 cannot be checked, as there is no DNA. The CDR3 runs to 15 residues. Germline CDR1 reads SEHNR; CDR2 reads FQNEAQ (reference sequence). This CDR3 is CASTLGYATNEKLFF.

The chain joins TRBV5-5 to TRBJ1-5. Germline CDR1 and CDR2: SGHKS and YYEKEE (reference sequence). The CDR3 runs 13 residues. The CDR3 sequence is CASSLSSNQPQHF.

CDR3 protein: CASSQQYRDSRGNEQFF. The rearrangement uses TRBV4-3 and TRBJ2-1; TCRdb picks TRBD2, but there is no DNA to check that call. CDR1 and CDR2 from the germline V gene are LGHNA and YSLEER. The CDR3 is 17 amino acids.

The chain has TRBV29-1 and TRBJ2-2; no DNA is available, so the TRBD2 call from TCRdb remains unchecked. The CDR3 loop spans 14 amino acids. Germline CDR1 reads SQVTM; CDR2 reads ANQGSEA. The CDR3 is CSGRRGQDTGELFF.

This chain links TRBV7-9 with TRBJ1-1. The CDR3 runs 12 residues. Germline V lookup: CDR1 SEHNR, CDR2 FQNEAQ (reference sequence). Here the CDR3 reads CASSRTRDEAFF.

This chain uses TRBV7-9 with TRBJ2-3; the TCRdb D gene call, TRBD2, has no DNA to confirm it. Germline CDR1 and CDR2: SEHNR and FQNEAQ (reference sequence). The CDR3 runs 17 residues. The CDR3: CASSFSRTSVRTDTQYF.

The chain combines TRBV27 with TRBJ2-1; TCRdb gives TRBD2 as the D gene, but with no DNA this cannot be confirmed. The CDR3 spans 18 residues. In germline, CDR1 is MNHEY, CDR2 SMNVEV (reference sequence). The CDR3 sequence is CASSFLAANGGTRNEQFF.

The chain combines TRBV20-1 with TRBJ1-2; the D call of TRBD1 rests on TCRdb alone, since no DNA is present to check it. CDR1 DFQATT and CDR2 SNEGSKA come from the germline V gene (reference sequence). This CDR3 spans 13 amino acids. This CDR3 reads CSAWTGESYGYTF.

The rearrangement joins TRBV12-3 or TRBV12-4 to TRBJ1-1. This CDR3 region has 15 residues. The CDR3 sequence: CASSSKEVSGTEAFF.